These 12 T cell receptor beta chains share one sample of origin, sequenced in a study of blood T cell repertoires in COVID-19. The table came from immunoSEQ multiplex PCR; TCRdb's copy has only in-frame clones and leaves some out. The sample holds under 200,000 clones, under 85% seen once. The sequencing sample was made of peripheral blood. The source is a woman in her thirties or forties with acute or convalescent COVID-19.

The chain couples TRBV27 to TRBJ1-5; D is possibly TRBD1 (6 bases). CDR1 is MNHEY and CDR2 is SMNVEV in the germline V gene (reference sequence). The CDR3 has 15 residues. The V gene lost 3 bases and the J gene lost 2 bases, with 11 bases spanning the gap. The CDR3 protein is CASSLNRAGNQPQHF. The CDR3 DNA reads as TGTGCCAGCAGTTTGAACAGGGCGGGCAATCAGCCCCAGCATTTT.

Notes on this clone: With a much larger clone just one base away, this may be a read error. This sequence joins TRBV2 and TRBJ1-1; 8 positions agree with TRBD1. CDR3 size: 13 residues. The germline V gene has CDR1 SNHLY and CDR2 FYNNEI. Germline trimming cut 6 bases from V and 1 base from J; bases unmatched to any gene: 1. CDR3 bases: TGTGCCAGCAGCGGACAGGGGAACACTGAAGCTTTCTTT. It is translated as CASSGQGNTEAFF.

This clone was seen a handful of times. This sequence joins TRBV10-2 and TRBJ2-3, with D possibly TRBD2 on 5 matching bases. There are 16 residues in the CDR3. CDR1 is WSHSY, CDR2 SAAADI, per germline. The V end was cut by 0 bases, the J end by 4 bases, with 14 bases between. The CDR3 nucleotides are TGCGCCAGCAGTGAGTCTTTTTTCGGGGTGGCAGATACGCAGTATTTT. Residues: CASSESFFGVADTQYF.

The chain joins TRBV5-1 to TRBJ1-1; no definite D call. Germline CDR1 is SGHRS and CDR2 is YFSETQ. With 3 bases removed from V and 3 bases from J, the gap between germline ends came to 15 bases. The CDR3 extends over 15 amino acids. The CDR3 DNA sequence: TGCGCCAGCAGCTCTAACAGCAGGTACCACACTGAAGCTTTCTTT. Its protein is CASSSNSRYHTEAFF. The whole variable domain, filled in from reference TRBV5-1 and TRBJ1-1, reads KAGVTQTPRYLIKTRGQQVTLSCSPISGHRSVSWYQQTPGQGLQFLFEYFSETQRNKGNFPGRFSGRQFSNSRSEMNVSTLELGDSALYLCASSSNSRYHTEAFFGQGTRLTVV.

The chain has TRBV6-5 and TRBJ1-2; D is undetermined. Deletions cut 0 bases from V and 1 base from J, with 12 bases between. The CDR3 loop spans 16 amino acids. CDR1 is MNHEY, CDR2 SVGAGI, per germline. CDR3 region: CASSYSVPAFNYGYTF. CDR3 DNA sequence: TGTGCCAGCAGTTACTCGGTCCCAGCGTTTAACTATGGCTACACCTTC.

The chain carries TRBV24-1 and TRBJ1-1; D possibly corresponds to TRBD1 (5 bases). The V end was cut by 9 bases, the J end by 4 bases, with 14 bases between. CDR1 and CDR2 (germline): KGHDR, SFDVKD. The CDR3 spans 13 residues. The CDR3 here is CATCPSQGTEAFF. DNA of the CDR3: TGTGCCACCTGTCCCTCCCAGGGCACTGAAGCTTTCTTT.

The chain couples TRBV7-9 to TRBJ1-2, with unresolved D. V lost 1 base and J lost 5, with 11 bases in between. The CDR3 has 14 amino acids. Germline CDR1 SEHNR, CDR2 FQNEAQ (reference sequence). CDR3 region: CASSLVEAAYGYTF. The CDR3 DNA follows: TGTGCCAGCAGCTTAGTAGAGGCCGCATATGGCTACACCTTC.

DNA of the CDR3: TGTGCCATCAGCGCTCAACAGGGCCCTGAAGCTTTCTTT. Its translation is CAISAQQGPEAFF. The V gene is TRBV10-3, the J gene TRBJ1-1, with D perhaps TRBD1 (6 bases). Deletions cut 6 bases from V and 6 bases from J, with 14 bases between. Germline V CDR1 and CDR2: ENHRY, SYGVKD. The CDR3 has 13 residues.

The chain has TRBV15 and TRBJ2-7; 7 nucleotides align to TRBD2. The CDR3 runs 16 residues. Germline CDR1 reads LNHNV; CDR2 reads YYDKDF (reference sequence). V trimming: 8 bases; J trimming: 4 bases; junction bases outside the gene matches: 17. The CDR3 loop is CATSHGGVRRTYEQYF. The CDR3 nucleotides are TGTGCCACCTCGCATGGGGGGGTTCGGAGAACATACGAGCAGTACTTC. Full variable domain (outside the CDR3, taken from reference TRBV15 and TRBJ2-7): DAMVIQNPRYQVTQFGKPVTLSCSQTLNHNVMYWYQQKSSQAPKLLFHYYDKDFNNEADTPDNFQSRRPNTSFCFLDIRSPGLGDTAMYLCATSHGGVRRTYEQYFGPGTRLTVT.

On this clone: Additional DNA sequences in this sample encode the identical CDR3. This chain links TRBV11-2 with TRBJ1-1; D not certain. Looked up from germline, CDR1 is SGHAT and CDR2 is FQNNGV. The CDR3 loop spans 13 amino acids. V was shortened by 5 bases and J by 1 base, with 8 bases between the two germline ends. Here the CDR3 reads CASSPSGNTEAFF. The CDR3 coding sequence is TGTGCCAGCAGCCCCAGTGGGAACACTGAAGCTTTCTTT.

The table lists this clone with a count of one. The DNA of the CDR3 is TGCGCCAGCAGTGGTGCACCGCGGTTCTCAGGGTACACCTTC. The encoded protein is CASSGAPRFSGYTF. This chain links TRBV10-1 with TRBJ1-2; TRBD1 is a possible D gene (5 bases). CDR3 length equals 14 residues. In germline, CDR1 is WNHNN, CDR2 SYGVQD (reference sequence). Trimming shortened V by 4 bases and J by 11 bases, and 20 bases separated the two germline ends.

V is TRBV7-8 and J is TRBJ2-1; D gene uncertain. The CDR3 loop spans 13 amino acids. Trimming took 5 bases from V and 9 from J, leaving 14 bases between them. CDR1 and CDR2 from the germline V gene are SGHVS and FQNEAQ. In DNA form, the CDR3 reads TGTGCCAGCAGCCGCCAACCGGTTGTTGAGCAGTTCTTC. Amino acids: CASSRQPVVEQFF.